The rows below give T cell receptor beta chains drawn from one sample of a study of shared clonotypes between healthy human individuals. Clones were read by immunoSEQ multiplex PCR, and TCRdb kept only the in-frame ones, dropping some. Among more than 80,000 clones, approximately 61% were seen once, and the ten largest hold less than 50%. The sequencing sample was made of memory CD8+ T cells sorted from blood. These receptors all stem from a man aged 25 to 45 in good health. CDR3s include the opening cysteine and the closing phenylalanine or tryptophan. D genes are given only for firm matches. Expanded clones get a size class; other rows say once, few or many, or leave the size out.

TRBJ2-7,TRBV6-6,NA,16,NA,TGTGCCAGCAGTACTTCCCGCGGCGGTTTCTCCTACGAGCAGTACTTC,CASSTSRGGFSYEQYF
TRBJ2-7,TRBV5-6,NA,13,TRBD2,TGTGCCAGCAGCTTGCCTAGCGGGATGTATCCGTACTTC,CASSLPSGMYPYF
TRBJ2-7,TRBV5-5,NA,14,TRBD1,TGTGCCAGCAGCAGACCGGGACAGCCCTACGAGCAGTACTTC,CASSRPGQPYEQYF
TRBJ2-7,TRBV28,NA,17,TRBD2,TGTGCCAGCAGAAAAGACAGGAGCGGGAGTACTTCCTACGAGCAGTACTTC,CASRKDRSGSTSYEQYF
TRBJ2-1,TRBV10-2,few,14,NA,TGCGCCAGCAGTGAGGAGATGATCTACAATGAGCAGTTCTTC,CASSEEMIYNEQFF
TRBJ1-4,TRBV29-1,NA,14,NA,TGCAGCGTTGCCCAACAGTCAACTAATGAAAAACTGTTTTTT,CSVAQQSTNEKLFF
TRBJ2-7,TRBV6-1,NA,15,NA,TGTGCCAGCAGGTGGGAGCGGCAAAGCTCCTACGAGCAGTACTTC,CASRWERQSSYEQYF
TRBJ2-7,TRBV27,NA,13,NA,TGTGCCAGCAGTTTGTTTCGCCCGGGGGAGCAGTACTTC,CASSLFRPGEQYF
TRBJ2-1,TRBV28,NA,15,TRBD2,TGTGCCAGCAGTCCCGCGGGGGGAGCTACGTTATTTCAGTTCTTC,CASSPAGGATLFQFF
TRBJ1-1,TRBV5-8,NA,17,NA,TGTGCCAGCAGCCACTTGCTACAGGTGATGAGGAACACTGAAGCTTTCTTT,CASSHLLQVMRNTEAFF
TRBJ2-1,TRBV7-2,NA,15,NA,TGTGCCAGCAGCTTAGGACTTGGCCCATACAATGAGCAGTTCTTC,CASSLGLGPYNEQFF
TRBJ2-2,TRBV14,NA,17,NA,TGTGCCAGCAGCCAAGAATCTAGGGACGCCTACACCGGGGAGCTGTTTTTT,CASSQESRDAYTGELFF
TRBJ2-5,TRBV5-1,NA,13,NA,TGCGCCAGCAGCTCAACAGGAGACCGCGCCCAGTACTTC,CASSSTGDRAQYF
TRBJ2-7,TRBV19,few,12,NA,TGTGCCAGTAGTAGCGGGACCTACGAGCAGTACTTC,CASSSGTYEQYF
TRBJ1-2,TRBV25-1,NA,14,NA,TGTGCCAGCAGCCGGGACACCACTAACTATGGCTACACCTTC,CASSRDTTNYGYTF
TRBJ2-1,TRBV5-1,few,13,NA,TGCGCCAGCAGCTTGGGCTGGAACAATGAGCAGTTCTTC,CASSLGWNNEQFF
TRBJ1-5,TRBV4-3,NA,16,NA,TGCGCCAGCAGCCAAGATCATTCAGGGTTCAATCAGCCCCAGCATTTT,CASSQDHSGFNQPQHF
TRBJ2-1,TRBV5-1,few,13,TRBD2,TGCGCCAGCAGGGGGACTAGCAGCAATGAGCAGTTCTTC,CASRGTSSNEQFF